This entry lists 11 T cell receptor beta chains sequenced from one sample in a study of T cell responses to AZD1222 COVID-19 vaccine. This table comes from immunoSEQ multiplex PCR, and its TCRdb copy is limited to in-frame clones, with some not included. Of 66,000 or so clones listed, around 74% are singletons. The sample in question was peripheral blood, obtained on day 0 of MenACWY control vaccination. The receptor source for this set is an adult in good health.

The chain couples TRBV19 to TRBJ1-5; D is ambiguous. Germline values: CDR1 LNHDA, CDR2 SQIVND (reference sequence). This CDR3 has 12 residues. V lost 4 bases to trimming and J lost 3 bases, with 4 bases between them. The CDR3 DNA follows: TGTGCCAGTAGTAACCTCAATCAGCCCCAGCATTTT. It specifies CASSNLNQPQHF.

This chain uses TRBV6-2 or TRBV6-3 with TRBJ2-5; D unresolved. V was pared by 6 bases and J by 2 bases, with 13 bases between. The CDR3 spans 14 residues. Germline lookup yields CDR1 MNHEY and CDR2 SVGEGT. CDR3 region: CASSLIGNQETQYF. The CDR3 region has the DNA TGTGCCAGCAGCCTCATAGGTAATCAAGAGACCCAGTACTTC.

CDR3 loop: CASSRDHTGELFF. The CDR3, as DNA: TGTGCCAGCAGTCGGGACCACACCGGGGAGCTGTTTTTT. The chain has TRBV2 and TRBJ2-2; D tentatively fits TRBD1 or TRBD2 (5 bases each). This CDR3 contains 13 residues. Germline V lookup: CDR1 SNHLY, CDR2 FYNNEI. V lost 5 bases and J lost 3, with 7 bases in between.

This clone came up a few times. This chain uses TRBV18 with TRBJ1-2; tentative D call: TRBD1 (5 bases). Germline CDR1 is KGHSH and CDR2 is LQKENI. V was shortened by 2 bases and J by 4 bases, with 8 bases between the two germline ends. The length of the CDR3 is 13 residues. CDR3 loop: CASSPGQRYGYTF. CDR3 coding DNA: TGTGCCAGCTCACCAGGACAACGCTATGGCTACACCTTC.

This clone was counted only a few times. This chain joins TRBV27 and TRBJ1-1; D remains ambiguous. Trimming stripped 4 bases from V and 5 bases from J, with 14 bases between. Germline V gives CDR1 MNHEY, CDR2 SMNVEV (reference sequence). The CDR3 is 14 amino acids. CDR3: CASSSYFGRTEAFF. Written as DNA, the CDR3 is TGTGCCAGCAGTTCCTACTTCGGACGGACTGAAGCTTTCTTT.

The chain has TRBV3-1 (or the pseudogene TRBV3-2) and TRBJ1-5, with D perhaps matching TRBD1 (5 bases). This CDR3 comprises 15 residues. Trimming cost V 0 bases and J 4 bases, with 10 bases left between them. Germline V gives CDR1 LGHDT, CDR2 YNNKEL (reference sequence). CDR3: CASSQDGAGNQPQHF. The CDR3 DNA reads TGTGCCAGCAGCCAAGATGGGGCAGGGAATCAGCCCCAGCATTTT.

The V gene is TRBV12-3 or TRBV12-4, the J gene TRBJ2-7; D is undetermined. This CDR3 has 12 residues. The V end lost 4 bases, the J end lost 3 bases, and 7 bases lay between the germline ends. The CDR3 DNA is TGTGCCAGCAGTTCCGACAACTACGAGCAGTACTTC. It specifies CASSSDNYEQYF.

The chain uses TRBV27 and TRBJ2-5; either TRBD1 or TRBD2 may fit D (7 bases each). Germline CDR1 MNHEY, CDR2 SMNVEV (reference sequence). V was shortened by 5 bases and J by 5 bases, with 18 bases between the two germline ends. The CDR3 extends over 15 amino acids. CDR3 coding DNA: TGTGCCAGCAGTCCACTTTTTCAGGGGGGGGAGACCCAGTACTTC. This gives the protein CASSPLFQGGETQYF.

Only one count was recorded for this clone. This CDR3 is CASSFDTGSDTQYF. The CDR3 region has the DNA TGTGCCAGCAGCTTTGATACAGGGTCCGATACGCAGTATTTT. The V call is TRBV5-4, the J call TRBJ2-3; perhaps TRBD1 as D (6 bases). Between the trimmed V and J ends, which lost 2 bases and 6 bases, there was a span of 13 bases. Germline V gene data show CDR1 as SGHNT and CDR2 as YYREEE (reference sequence). The CDR3 has 14 residues.

The rearrangement links TRBV28 to TRBJ2-5; 13 nucleotides match TRBD2. This CDR3 comprises 16 residues. The V gene's germline CDR1 is MDHEN and CDR2 SYDVKM. V trimming: 5 bases; J trimming: 2 bases; junction bases outside the gene matches: 5. CDR3 sequence (DNA): TGTGCCAGCAGTGCCTGGGGACTAGCGGGACAAGAGACCCAGTACTTC. Its translation: CASSAWGLAGQETQYF.

This clone was counted between two and nine times. The chain uses TRBV7-8 and TRBJ2-7; no reliable D call. The CDR3 is 13 amino acids. Germline loops: CDR1 SGHVS, CDR2 FQNEAQ. Between the trimmed V and J ends, which lost 2 bases and 3 bases, there was a span of 8 bases. The CDR3 region has the DNA TGTGCCAGCAGCTTAAACAGATTCTACGAGCAGTACTTC. Translated, it gives CASSLNRFYEQYF.